The sequence of this T cell receptor (beta chain) was determined in a study of T-cell reconstitution after alpha-beta-depleted transplantation in children. The germline V gene has CDR1 SQVTM and CDR2 ANQGSEA. CDR3 length equals 14 residues. The V gene end was trimmed by 0 bases and the J gene end by 3 bases; junction bases not matched to a gene: 3. TCRbeta library construction was performed incorporating unique molecular identifiers. A single record per CDR3 protein comes from TCRdb applying MiXCR to the PCR reads. The sample has 700,000 to 950,000 distinct CDR3 sequences; roughly 16% are singletons.

The origin of this receptor is a male patient younger than 18 who had a stem cell transplant for acute lymphoblastic leukemia, so the T cells may come from the graft donor. The rearrangement uses TRBV29-1 and TRBJ2-5; 8 positions agree with TRBD1. The sample in question was PBMCs, mostly from graft donor cells, obtained 360 days after TCRalphabeta/CD19-depleted stem cell transplant. Here the CDR3 DNA reads TGCAGCGTTGAAGACAGGGGGCGTGAAGAGACCCAGTACTTC. Translation: CSVEDRGREETQYF.